This T cell receptor (beta chain) appears in the sequencing data of a study of T cell repertoires in cytomegalovirus infection (dated by TCRdb to the late 2010s). Some background on the complete study: Donor HLA type was relevant to the analysis, as public TCR beta signatures indicated carriage of CMV infection together with the matching HLA type.

The sequencer listed for this sample is Illumina HiSeq 1500. The public reads were run again by TCRdb, first through fastp at Q25 and then through MiXCR, and only productive beta chains were kept. Rows with a matching CDR3 protein are joined into one entry that keeps the most common DNA and genes. Within this sample are more than 650,000 distinct CDR3 sequences, with 35% of them counted one time only. In total, the top ten clones hold 2.8% of the sample. On this clonotype itself: This clone's antigen is unknown. Qualities for individual bases were not recorded, and no much larger clone is one base off.

The investigation overall reported the following: In both this cohort and an independent approximately 400-donor cohort, the cumulative frequency of public TCR beta family members distinguished carriers of CMV infection plus the relevant HLA type. The ex vivo response was dominated by HLA-C-restricted CMV-specific TCR beta clonotypes, and the single most frequent clonotype in two of eight donors was supplied by these HLA-C-restricted clonotypes.

From the cysteine through the phenylalanine, the CDR3 covers 12 amino acids. Just the 36-base CDR3 DNA is kept, in frame starting at base 1. V loses 8 bases of germline sequence and J loses 3 bases, and the interval between the two ends is 11 bases. From a lookup of the germline V gene, CDR1 and CDR2 are MDHEN and SYDVKM. Sequencing used PBMCs. Recombination connected TRBV28 to TRBJ2-7; the D gene remains uncertain. This clonotype was sampled from a human donor in good health (CMV status not recorded). Some clones in this sample may be carry-over from other donors' samples. The CDR3 amino acid sequence is: CASGTYNYEQYF. The DNA sequence is given as TGTGCCAGCGGTACGTATAACTACGAGCAGTACTTC. Full variable domain (CDR3 extended with the reference TRBV28 and TRBJ2-7 proteins): DVKVTQSSRYLVKRTGEKVFLECVQDMDHENMFWYRQDPGLGLRLIYFSYDVKMKEKGDIPEGYSVSREKKERFSLILESASTNQTSMYLCASGTYNYEQYFGPGTRLTVT.